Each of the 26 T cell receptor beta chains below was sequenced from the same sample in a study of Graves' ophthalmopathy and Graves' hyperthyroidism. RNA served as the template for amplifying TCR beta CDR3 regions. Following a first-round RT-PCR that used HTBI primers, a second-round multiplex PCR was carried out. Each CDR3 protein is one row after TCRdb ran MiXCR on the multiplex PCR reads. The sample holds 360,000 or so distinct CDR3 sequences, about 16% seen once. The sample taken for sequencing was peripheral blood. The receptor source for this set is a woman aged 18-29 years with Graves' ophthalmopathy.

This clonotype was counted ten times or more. CDR3 in amino acids: CSVPTSGRATNTGELFF. CDR3 nucleotide sequence: TGCAGCGTTCCAACTAGCGGGAGGGCTACGAACACCGGGGAGCTGTTTTTT. V gene TRBV29-1 combines with J gene TRBJ2-2; 13 bases fit TRBD2. Germline values: CDR1 SQVTM, CDR2 ANQGSEA. V gave up 5 bases and J gave up 0 bases; unmatched junction bases: 6. The CDR3 length is 17 residues.

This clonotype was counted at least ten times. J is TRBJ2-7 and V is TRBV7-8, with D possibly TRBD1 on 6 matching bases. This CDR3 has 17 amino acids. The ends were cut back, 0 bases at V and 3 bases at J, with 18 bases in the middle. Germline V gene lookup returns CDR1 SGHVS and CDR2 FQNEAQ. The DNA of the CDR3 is TGTGCCAGCAGCTTAGCGATAATTCAGGGGTACGTCTACGAGCAGTACTTC. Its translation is CASSLAIIQGYVYEQYF. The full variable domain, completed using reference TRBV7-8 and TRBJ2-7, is GAGVSQSPRYKVAKRGQDVALRCDPISGHVSLFWYQQALGQGPEFLTYFQNEAQLDKSGLPSDRFFAERPEGSVSTLKIQRTQQEDSAVYLCASSLAIIQGYVYEQYFGPGTRLTVT.

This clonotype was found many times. CDR3 nucleotide sequence: TGTGCCAGTAGTATGTACAGGGGGTCGCGACCTAGCAATCAGCCCCAGCATTTT. It yields the protein CASSMYRGSRPSNQPQHF. The J gene is TRBJ1-5, the V gene TRBV19, with 8 bases aligning to TRBD1. CDR1 LNHDA and CDR2 SQIVND come from the germline V gene (reference sequence). The V and J ends lost 3 bases and 0 bases, in that order; junction bases with no gene match: 10. This CDR3 spans 18 amino acids.

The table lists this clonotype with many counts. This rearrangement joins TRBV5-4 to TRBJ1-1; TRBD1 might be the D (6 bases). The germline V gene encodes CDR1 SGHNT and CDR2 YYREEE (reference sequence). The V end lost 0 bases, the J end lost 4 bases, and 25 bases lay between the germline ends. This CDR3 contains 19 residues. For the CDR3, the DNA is TGTGCCAGCAGCTTGGCCCGTGACAGGTCACAGAAGAGGAGCACTGAAGCTTTCTTT. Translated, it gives CASSLARDRSQKRSTEAFF.

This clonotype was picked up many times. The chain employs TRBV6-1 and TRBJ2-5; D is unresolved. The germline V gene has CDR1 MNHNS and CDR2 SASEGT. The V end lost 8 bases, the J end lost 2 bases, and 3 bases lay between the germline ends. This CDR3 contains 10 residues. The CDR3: CASGQETQYF. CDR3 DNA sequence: TGTGCCAGCGGTCAAGAGACCCAGTACTTC.

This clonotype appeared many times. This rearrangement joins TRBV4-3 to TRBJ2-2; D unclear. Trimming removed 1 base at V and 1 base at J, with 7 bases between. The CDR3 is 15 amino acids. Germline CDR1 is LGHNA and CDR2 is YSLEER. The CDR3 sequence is CASSQVAGNTGELFF. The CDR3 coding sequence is TGCGCCAGCAGCCAAGTAGCAGGGAACACCGGGGAGCTGTTTTTT.

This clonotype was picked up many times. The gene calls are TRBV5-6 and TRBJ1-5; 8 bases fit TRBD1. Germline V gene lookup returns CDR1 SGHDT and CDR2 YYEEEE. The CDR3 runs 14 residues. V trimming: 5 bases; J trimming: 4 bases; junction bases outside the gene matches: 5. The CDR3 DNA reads TGTGCCAGCAGTCGGACAGGGAATAATCAGCCCCAGCATTTT. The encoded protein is CASSRTGNNQPQHF.

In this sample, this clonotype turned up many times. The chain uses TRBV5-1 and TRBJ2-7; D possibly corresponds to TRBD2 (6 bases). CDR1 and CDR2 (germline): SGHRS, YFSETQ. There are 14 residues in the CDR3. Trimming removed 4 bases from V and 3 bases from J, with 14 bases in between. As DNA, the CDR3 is TGCGCCAGCAGCCGCACCGGGACTTTCTACGAGCAGTACTTC. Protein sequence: CASSRTGTFYEQYF.

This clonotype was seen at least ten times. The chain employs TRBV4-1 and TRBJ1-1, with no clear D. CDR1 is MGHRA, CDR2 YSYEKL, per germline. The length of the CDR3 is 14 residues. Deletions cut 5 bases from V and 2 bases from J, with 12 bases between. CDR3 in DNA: TGCGCCAGCAGCAGGCAGGTGACTAACACTGAAGCTTTCTTT. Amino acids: CASSRQVTNTEAFF.

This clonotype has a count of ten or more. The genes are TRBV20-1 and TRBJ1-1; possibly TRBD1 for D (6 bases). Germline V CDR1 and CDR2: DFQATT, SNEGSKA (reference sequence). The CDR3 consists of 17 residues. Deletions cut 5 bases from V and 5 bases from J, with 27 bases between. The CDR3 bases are TGCAGTGCTCCTGCTATTACAGGGAGTCGGGGAAGGACTGAAGCTTTCTTT. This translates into CSAPAITGSRGRTEAFF.

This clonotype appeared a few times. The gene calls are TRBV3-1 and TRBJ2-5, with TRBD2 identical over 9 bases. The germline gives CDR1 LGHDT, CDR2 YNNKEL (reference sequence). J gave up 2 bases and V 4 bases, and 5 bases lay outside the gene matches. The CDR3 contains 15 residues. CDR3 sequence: CASSRFTSGQETQYF. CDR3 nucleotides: TGTGCCAGCAGCCGCTTTACTAGCGGGCAAGAGACCCAGTACTTC.

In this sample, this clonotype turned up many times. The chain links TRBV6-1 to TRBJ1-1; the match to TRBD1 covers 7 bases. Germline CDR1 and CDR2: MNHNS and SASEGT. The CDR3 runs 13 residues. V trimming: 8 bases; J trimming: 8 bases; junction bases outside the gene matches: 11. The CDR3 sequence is CASGTGAVREAFF. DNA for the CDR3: TGTGCCAGCGGAACAGGGGCCGTCAGGGAAGCTTTCTTT.

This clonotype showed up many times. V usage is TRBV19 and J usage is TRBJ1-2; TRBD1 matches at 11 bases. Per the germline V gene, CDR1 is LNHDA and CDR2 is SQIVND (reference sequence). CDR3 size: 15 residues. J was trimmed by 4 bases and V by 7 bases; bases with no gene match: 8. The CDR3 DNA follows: TGTGCCAGTAAAACCGGGACAGGGGGTTCCTATGGCTACACCTTC. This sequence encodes CASKTGTGGSYGYTF. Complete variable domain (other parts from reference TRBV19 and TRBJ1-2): DGGITQSPKYLFRKEGQNVTLSCEQNLNHDAMYWYRQDPGQGLRLIYYSQIVNDFQKGDIAEGYSVSREKKESFPLTVTSAQKNPTAFYLCASKTGTGGSYGYTFGSGTRLTVV.

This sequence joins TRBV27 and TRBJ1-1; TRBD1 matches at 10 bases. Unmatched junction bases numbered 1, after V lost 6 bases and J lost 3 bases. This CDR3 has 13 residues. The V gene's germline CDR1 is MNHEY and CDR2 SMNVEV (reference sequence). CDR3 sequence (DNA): TGTGCCAGCAGGACAGGGGGCCACACTGAAGCTTTCTTT. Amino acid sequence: CASRTGGHTEAFF.

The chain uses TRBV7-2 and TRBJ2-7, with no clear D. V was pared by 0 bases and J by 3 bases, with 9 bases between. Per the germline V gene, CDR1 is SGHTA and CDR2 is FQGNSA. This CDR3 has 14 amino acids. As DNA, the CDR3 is TGTGCCAGCAGCTTAGCCCTCCGAGGCTACGAGCAGTACTTC. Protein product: CASSLALRGYEQYF.

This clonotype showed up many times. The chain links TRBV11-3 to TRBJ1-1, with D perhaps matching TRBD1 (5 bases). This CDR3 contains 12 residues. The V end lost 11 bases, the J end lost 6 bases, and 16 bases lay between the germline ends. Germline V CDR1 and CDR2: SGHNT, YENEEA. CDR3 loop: CARPAGSSEAFF. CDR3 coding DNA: TGTGCCCGACCCGCAGGGTCATCTGAAGCTTTCTTT.

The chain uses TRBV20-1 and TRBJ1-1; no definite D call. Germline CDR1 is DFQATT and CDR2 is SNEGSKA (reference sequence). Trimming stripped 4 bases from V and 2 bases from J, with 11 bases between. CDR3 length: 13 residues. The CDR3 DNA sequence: TGCAGTGCTAACCAACAGAGAAACACTGAAGCTTTCTTT. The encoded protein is CSANQQRNTEAFF.

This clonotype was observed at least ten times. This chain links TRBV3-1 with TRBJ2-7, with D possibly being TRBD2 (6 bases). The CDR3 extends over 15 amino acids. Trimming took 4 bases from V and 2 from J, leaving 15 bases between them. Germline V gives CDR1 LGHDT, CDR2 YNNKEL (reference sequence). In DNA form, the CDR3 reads TGTGCCAGCAGCCCACTGACTAGTCCCACCTACGAGCAGTACTTC. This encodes CASSPLTSPTYEQYF.

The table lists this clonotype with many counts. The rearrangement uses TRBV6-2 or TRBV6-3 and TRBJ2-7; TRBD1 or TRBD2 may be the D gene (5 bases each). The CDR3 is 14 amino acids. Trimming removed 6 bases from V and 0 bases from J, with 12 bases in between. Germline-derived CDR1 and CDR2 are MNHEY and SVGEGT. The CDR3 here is CASSPGRSSYEQYF. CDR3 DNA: TGTGCCAGCAGCCCGGGACGTAGCTCCTACGAGCAGTACTTC.

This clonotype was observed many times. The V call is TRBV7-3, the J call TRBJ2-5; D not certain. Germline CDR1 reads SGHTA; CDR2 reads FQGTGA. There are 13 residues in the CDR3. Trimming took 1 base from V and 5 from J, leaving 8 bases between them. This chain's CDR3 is CASSLSREETQYF. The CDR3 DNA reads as TGTGCCAGCAGCTTAAGTCGAGAGGAGACCCAGTACTTC.

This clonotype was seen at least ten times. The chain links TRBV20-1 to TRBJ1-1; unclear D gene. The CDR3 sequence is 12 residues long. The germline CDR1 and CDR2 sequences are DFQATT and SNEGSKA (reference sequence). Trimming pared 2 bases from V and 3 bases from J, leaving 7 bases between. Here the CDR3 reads CSARPGDTEAFF. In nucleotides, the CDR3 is TGCAGTGCTAGACCAGGAGACACTGAAGCTTTCTTT.

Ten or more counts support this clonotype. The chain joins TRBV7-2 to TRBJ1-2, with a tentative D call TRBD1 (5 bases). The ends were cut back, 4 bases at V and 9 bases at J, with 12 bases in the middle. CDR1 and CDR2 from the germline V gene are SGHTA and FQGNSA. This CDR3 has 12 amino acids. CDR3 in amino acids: CASSSRQSSYTF. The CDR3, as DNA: TGTGCCAGCAGCTCCCGACAGAGCAGCTACACCTTC.

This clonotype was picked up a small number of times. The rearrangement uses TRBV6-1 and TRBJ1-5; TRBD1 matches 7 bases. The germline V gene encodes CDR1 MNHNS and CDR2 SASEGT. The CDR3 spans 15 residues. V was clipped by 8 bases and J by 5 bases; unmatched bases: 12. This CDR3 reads CASSVFRQGDQPQHF. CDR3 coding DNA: TGTGCCAGCTCCGTATTTAGGCAGGGGGATCAGCCCCAGCATTTT.

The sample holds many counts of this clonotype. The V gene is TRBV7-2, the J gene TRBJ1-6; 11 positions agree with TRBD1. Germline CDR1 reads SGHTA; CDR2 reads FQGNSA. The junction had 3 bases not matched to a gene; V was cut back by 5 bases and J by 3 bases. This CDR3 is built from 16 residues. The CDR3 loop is CASSPGTGGYNSPLHF. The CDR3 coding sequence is TGTGCCAGCAGCCCGGGGACAGGGGGCTATAATTCACCCCTCCACTTT. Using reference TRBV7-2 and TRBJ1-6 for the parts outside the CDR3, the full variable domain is GAGVSQSPSNKVTEKGKDVELRCDPISGHTALYWYRQSLGQGLEFLIYFQGNSAPDKSGLPSDRFSAERTGGSVSTLTIQRTQQEDSAVYLCASSPGTGGYNSPLHFGNGTRLTVT.

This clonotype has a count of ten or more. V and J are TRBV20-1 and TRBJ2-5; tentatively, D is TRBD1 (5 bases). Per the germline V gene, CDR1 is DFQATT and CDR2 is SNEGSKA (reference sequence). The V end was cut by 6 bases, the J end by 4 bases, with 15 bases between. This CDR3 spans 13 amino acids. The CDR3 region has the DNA TGCAGTGCCACTCACAGGATCGGAGAGACCCAGTACTTC. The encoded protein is CSATHRIGETQYF.

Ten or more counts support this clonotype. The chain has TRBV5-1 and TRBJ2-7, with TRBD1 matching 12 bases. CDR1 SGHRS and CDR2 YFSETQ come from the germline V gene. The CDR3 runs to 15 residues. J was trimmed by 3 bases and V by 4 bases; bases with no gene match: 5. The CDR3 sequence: CASSPGTGGIYEQYF. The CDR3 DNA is TGCGCCAGCAGCCCCGGGACAGGGGGCATCTACGAGCAGTACTTC.